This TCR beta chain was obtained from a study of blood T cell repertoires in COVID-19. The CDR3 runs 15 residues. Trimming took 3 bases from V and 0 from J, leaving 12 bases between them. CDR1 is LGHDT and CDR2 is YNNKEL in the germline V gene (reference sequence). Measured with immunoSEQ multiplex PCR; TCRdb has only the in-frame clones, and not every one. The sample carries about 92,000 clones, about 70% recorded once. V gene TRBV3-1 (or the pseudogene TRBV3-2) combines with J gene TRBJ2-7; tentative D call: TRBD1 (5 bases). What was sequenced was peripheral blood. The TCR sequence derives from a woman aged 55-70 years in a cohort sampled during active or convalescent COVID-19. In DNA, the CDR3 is TGTGCCAGCAGCCAGCAGGGAATGGCCTCCTACGAGCAGTACTTC. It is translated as CASSQQGMASYEQYF.